These 28 T cell receptor beta chains came from one sample sequenced in a study of blood T cell repertoires in COVID-19. Measured with immunoSEQ multiplex PCR; TCRdb has only the in-frame clones, and not every one. Of 110,000 or so clones listed, around 87% are singletons. Sequences were obtained from peripheral blood. The source of these receptors is a woman between 50 and 59 years old with acute or convalescent COVID-19.

This clone was observed once. The chain carries TRBV15 and TRBJ2-3; TRBD2 matches at 8 bases. Trimming took 3 bases from V and 3 from J; bases not matched to a gene: 5. This CDR3 is 15 amino acids long. Germline CDR1 and CDR2: LNHNV and YYDKDF (reference sequence). DNA of the CDR3: TGTGCCACCAGCAGCGGGGGGGGAAGAACAGATACGCAGTATTTT. Protein sequence: CATSSGGGRTDTQYF.

The CDR3, as DNA: TGTGCCAGCAGCCAAGACTATGGCTACGAGCAGTACTTC. It is translated as CASSQDYGYEQYF. The chain recombines TRBV14 with TRBJ2-7; D is unresolved. The germline V gene encodes CDR1 SGHDN and CDR2 FVKESK. The V gene lost 0 bases and the J gene lost 3 bases, with 6 bases spanning the gap. CDR3 length: 13 residues. The whole variable domain, filled in from reference TRBV14 and TRBJ2-7, reads EAGVTQFPSHSVIEKGQTVTLRCDPISGHDNLYWYRRVMGKEIKFLLHFVKESKQDESGMPNNRFLAERTGGTYSTLKVQPAELEDSGVYFCASSQDYGYEQYFGPGTRLTVT.

The CDR3 here is CASSSYRGTWNEQFF. The CDR3 DNA sequence: TGTGCCAGCAGCTCGTACAGGGGGACGTGGAATGAGCAGTTCTTC. The chain links TRBV5-5 to TRBJ2-1, with 8 positions matching TRBD1. This CDR3 spans 15 amino acids. Germline CDR1 SGHKS, CDR2 YYEKEE (reference sequence). Unmatched junction bases numbered 9, after V lost 3 bases and J lost 7 bases.

V usage is TRBV19 and J usage is TRBJ1-2, with TRBD1 matching over 11 bases. Losses at the gene ends were 3 bases for V and 10 bases for J; bases not matched to a gene: 13. Germline loops: CDR1 LNHDA, CDR2 SQIVND (reference sequence). This CDR3 has 16 amino acids. In nucleotides, the CDR3 is TGTGCCAGTAGTATGCCGAGACCGGGACAGGGGGATATCTACACCTTC. This codes for CASSMPRPGQGDIYTF.

J is TRBJ1-2 and V is TRBV18; 9 bases line up with TRBD1. This CDR3 has 15 amino acids. Germline V gene lookup returns CDR1 KGHSH and CDR2 LQKENI. The junction had 9 bases not matched to a gene; V was cut back by 6 bases and J by 4 bases. CDR3 sequence (DNA): TGTGCCAGCTCCCCGGGACAGGGACACCGCTATGGCTACACCTTC. It is translated as CASSPGQGHRYGYTF. Complete variable domain (other parts from reference TRBV18 and TRBJ1-2): NAGVMQNPRHLVRRRGQEARLRCSPMKGHSHVYWYRQLPEEGLKFMVYLQKENIIDESGMPKERFSAEFPKEGPSILRIQQVVRGDSAAYFCASSPGQGHRYGYTFGSGTRLTVV.

J is TRBJ2-3 and V is TRBV14; 9 bases agree with TRBD2. V was clipped by 4 bases and J by 1 base; unmatched bases: 9. The CDR3 is 17 residues long. Germline V gives CDR1 SGHDN, CDR2 FVKESK. The CDR3 here is CASSLGGGALGTDTQYF. CDR3 coding DNA: TGTGCCAGCAGCCTCGGCGGGGGGGCCCTGGGCACAGATACGCAGTATTTT.

This chain connects TRBV5-6 to TRBJ1-4; 8 nucleotides match TRBD1. There are 15 residues in the CDR3. Trimming cost V 3 bases and J 5 bases; bases outside gene matches: 6. The V gene's germline CDR1 is SGHDT and CDR2 YYEEEE. CDR3 residues: CASSSQGAQNEKLFF. Here the CDR3 DNA reads TGTGCCAGCAGCTCCCAGGGGGCGCAAAATGAAAAACTGTTTTTT. The full variable domain, in which reference TRBV5-6 and TRBJ1-4 provide the parts outside the CDR3, is DAGVTQSPTHLIKTRGQQVTLRCSPKSGHDTVSWYQQALGQGPQFIFQYYEEEERQRGNFPDRFSGHQFPNYSSELNVNALLLGDSALYLCASSSQGAQNEKLFFGSGTQLSVL.

This chain uses TRBV19 with TRBJ2-7, with a weak D call TRBD1 (5 bases). Per the germline V gene, CDR1 is LNHDA and CDR2 is SQIVND (reference sequence). V was shortened by 3 bases and J by 7 bases, with 16 bases between the two germline ends. The CDR3 runs 14 residues. CDR3 coding DNA: TGTGCCAGTAGTATCGACAGTTTGTCTGGGGAGCAGTACTTC. The encoded protein is CASSIDSLSGEQYF. The entire variable domain, with the rest obtained from reference TRBV19 and TRBJ2-7, is as follows: DGGITQSPKYLFRKEGQNVTLSCEQNLNHDAMYWYRQDPGQGLRLIYYSQIVNDFQKGDIAEGYSVSREKKESFPLTVTSAQKNPTAFYLCASSIDSLSGEQYFGPGTRLTVT.

The chain recombines TRBV29-1 with TRBJ1-1; 7 positions match TRBD1. The CDR3 runs 13 residues. Germline V gene lookup returns CDR1 SQVTM and CDR2 ANQGSEA. J was trimmed by 3 bases and V by 6 bases; bases with no gene match: 7. CDR3 in amino acids: CSVKPQGDTEAFF. For the CDR3, the DNA is TGCAGCGTGAAGCCGCAGGGGGACACTGAAGCTTTCTTT. Variable domain in full (rest from reference TRBV29-1 and TRBJ1-1): SAVISQKPSRDICQRGTSLTIQCQVDSQVTMMFWYRQQPGQSLTLIATANQGSEATYESGFVIDKFPISRPNLTFSTLTVSNMSPEDSSIYLCSVKPQGDTEAFFGQGTRLTVV.

The V call is TRBV6-5, the J call TRBJ1-1, with unresolved D. CDR1 is MNHEY, CDR2 SVGAGI, per germline. V was clipped by 8 bases and J by 5 bases, with 9 bases between them. This CDR3 contains 11 residues. The DNA of the CDR3 is TGTGCCAGCCTGCGGGGTACTGAAGCTTTCTTT. It is translated as CASLRGTEAFF.

The chain is built from TRBV5-1 and TRBJ2-6, with TRBD2 identical over 15 bases. The V segment lost 3 bases and the J segment 2 bases; nucleotides outside the gene matches: 6. The CDR3 covers 19 residues. The germline V gene has CDR1 SGHRS and CDR2 YFSETQ. The CDR3 DNA reads as TGCGCCAGCAGCTGGTGGACTAGCGGGGGGGCTGCTGGGGCCAACGTCCTGACTTTC. Translating gives CASSWWTSGGAAGANVLTF.

The CDR3 nucleotides are TGTGCCAGCAGGTCCGGGACAGCATATAATTCACCCCTCCACTTT. Amino acids: CASRSGTAYNSPLHF. V is TRBV27 and J is TRBJ1-6; 7 bases line up with TRBD1. Trimming at V came to 6 bases and at J to 4 bases, leaving 6 bases not matched to a gene. Germline V CDR1 and CDR2: MNHEY, SMNVEV (reference sequence). The CDR3 has 15 amino acids.

The V and J genes are TRBV7-2 and TRBJ1-5; D is unresolved. The V end lost 2 bases, the J end lost 4 bases, and 15 bases lay between the germline ends. The germline V gene encodes CDR1 SGHTA and CDR2 FQGNSA. This CDR3 contains 16 residues. The CDR3 region has the DNA TGTGCCAGCAGCTTAAGAGGAGGGAATTCGAATCAGCCCCAGCATTTT. This sequence encodes CASSLRGGNSNQPQHF.

The V call is TRBV5-4, the J call TRBJ1-2, with 10 bases that match TRBD1. The CDR3 runs 13 residues. V trimming: 4 bases; J trimming: 6 bases; junction bases outside the gene matches: 3. Germline assignment: CDR1 SGHNT and CDR2 YYREEE (reference sequence). CDR3 in DNA: TGTGCCAGCAGCACGGACAGGGGGAATGGCTACACCTTC. This codes for CASSTDRGNGYTF.

This clone has only one observation. The chain employs TRBV5-1 and TRBJ1-1; D call uncertain. From germline, CDR1 is SGHRS and CDR2 YFSETQ. CDR3 length: 13 residues. With 7 bases removed from V and 7 bases from J, the gap between germline ends came to 17 bases. The DNA of the CDR3 is TGCGCCAGCGTTTCAGAGGCGGGTGGTGAAGCTTTCTTT. It codes for CASVSEAGGEAFF.

J is TRBJ2-3 and V is TRBV6-5, with TRBD2 as a possible D gene (6 bases). The germline CDR1 and CDR2 sequences are MNHEY and SVGAGI. V was shortened by 0 bases and J by 6 bases, with 10 bases between the two germline ends. This CDR3 comprises 14 residues. In nucleotides, the CDR3 is TGTGCCAGCAGTTACTCCCCCCGGGGGGATACGCAGTATTTT. Its translation is CASSYSPRGDTQYF.

This chain joins TRBV18 and TRBJ2-5; maybe TRBD1 (5 bases). The germline V and J ends were trimmed by 3 bases and 1 base, with 9 bases remaining between them. This CDR3 is 14 amino acids long. Per the germline V gene, CDR1 is KGHSH and CDR2 is LQKENI. DNA for the CDR3: TGTGCCAGCTCACCTGGACAAGCCCAAGAGACCCAGTACTTC. Translating it yields CASSPGQAQETQYF.

This chain links TRBV6-5 with TRBJ1-2; perhaps TRBD1 as D (5 bases). V shed 7 bases and J shed 5 bases, with 14 bases lying between them. This CDR3 region has 13 residues. CDR1 is MNHEY, CDR2 SVGAGI, per germline. The CDR3 is CASMGSGLYGYTF. CDR3 sequence (DNA): TGTGCCAGCATGGGGTCAGGGTTATATGGCTACACCTTC.

This clone was seen just once. The chain links TRBV18 to TRBJ1-2, with TRBD1 as a possible D gene (6 bases). Germline lookup yields CDR1 KGHSH and CDR2 LQKENI. The length of the CDR3 is 16 residues. V dropped 4 bases and J dropped 3 bases, with 18 bases sitting between them. CDR3 amino acids: CASSRVYRDDDYGYTF. The CDR3, as DNA: TGTGCCAGCTCACGAGTTTACAGGGATGACGACTATGGCTACACCTTC.

The J gene is TRBJ2-5, the V gene TRBV11-2, with D possibly TRBD2 on 6 matching bases. CDR3 length: 15 residues. Deletions cut 5 bases from V and 7 bases from J, with 20 bases between. Germline values: CDR1 SGHAT, CDR2 FQNNGV. The CDR3 sequence: CASSPSEGAHGTQYF. CDR3 in DNA: TGTGCCAGCAGCCCCTCGGAGGGAGCACATGGGACCCAGTACTTC. The full variable domain, with the rest looked up from reference TRBV11-2 and TRBJ2-5, is EAGVAQSPRYKIIEKRQSVAFWCNPISGHATLYWYQQILGQGPKLLIQFQNNGVVDDSQLPKDRFSAERLKGVDSTLKIQPAKLEDSAVYLCASSPSEGAHGTQYFGPGTRLLVL.

This chain links TRBV30 with TRBJ2-7; the D gene is possibly TRBD1 (5 bases). CDR3 length: 15 residues. Germline CDR1 and CDR2: GTSNPN and SVGIG (reference sequence). Trimming stripped 1 base from V and 3 bases from J, with 16 bases between. Here the CDR3 reads CAWSAPDKGVYEQYF. The DNA of the CDR3 is TGTGCCTGGAGTGCTCCCGACAAAGGGGTCTACGAGCAGTACTTC.

CDR3 sequence reads: CASSFPGLAVNEQFF. The CDR3 DNA reads as TGTGCCAGCAGTTTCCCAGGACTAGCGGTAAATGAGCAGTTCTTC. The chain has TRBV7-9 and TRBJ2-1, with 10 bases aligning to TRBD2. Germline assignment: CDR1 SEHNR and CDR2 FQNEAQ (reference sequence). This CDR3 spans 15 amino acids. V gave up 6 bases and J gave up 7 bases; unmatched junction bases: 9. Together with reference TRBV7-9 and TRBJ2-1, the CDR3 gives the full variable domain: DTGVSQNPRHKITKRGQNVTFRCDPISEHNRLYWYRQTLGQGPEFLTYFQNEAQLEKSRLLSDRFSAERPKGSFSTLEIQRTEQGDSAMYLCASSFPGLAVNEQFFGPGTRLTVL.

This chain connects TRBV27 to TRBJ1-1; D perhaps matches TRBD1 (5 bases). Germline values: CDR1 MNHEY, CDR2 SMNVEV (reference sequence). The V gene lost 0 bases and the J gene lost 3 bases, with 23 bases spanning the gap. The CDR3 is made up of 19 amino acids. CDR3 DNA sequence: TGTGCCAGCAGTTTATCGCCTTGGGGGGGTCAACCTAAATACACTGAAGCTTTCTTT. This translates into CASSLSPWGGQPKYTEAFF.

On this clone: One junction end disagrees with the germline gene, perhaps due to a read error. In nucleotides, the CDR3 is TGTGCCAGTAGCATAGCCACCTCGAGCTCTGGAAACACCATATATTTT. Its translation: CASSIATSSSGNTIYF. The chain carries TRBV19 and TRBJ1-3; D is ambiguous. The CDR3 is 16 amino acids. Germline assignment: CDR1 LNHDA and CDR2 SQIVND (reference sequence).

The genes are TRBV19 and TRBJ1-2, with 10 positions matching TRBD1. The CDR3 is 15 amino acids. Germline CDR1 LNHDA, CDR2 SQIVND (reference sequence). With 5 bases clipped from V and 2 bases from J, the junction kept 5 bases outside the gene matches. The CDR3 nucleotides read TGTGCCAGTAGTCTTGGGACAGGGGTCAACTATGGCTACACCTTC. As protein: CASSLGTGVNYGYTF.

The chain employs TRBV7-6 and TRBJ1-1, with D tentatively TRBD1 (5 bases). CDR3 size: 16 residues. Germline CDR1 is SGHVS and CDR2 is FNYEAQ. V lost 6 bases and J 1 base, leaving 18 bases between the germline ends. CDR3 region: CASSRKDGRGNTEAFF. The CDR3 nucleotides read TGTGCCAGCAGTCGGAAGGACGGTAGGGGGAACACTGAAGCTTTCTTT.

The chain carries TRBV27 and TRBJ1-2; no definite D call. Germline CDR1 is MNHEY and CDR2 is SMNVEV (reference sequence). Trimming removed 2 bases at V and 4 bases at J, with 14 bases between. The CDR3 is 15 residues long. This CDR3 reads CASSLGLGTPYGYTF. The CDR3 bases are TGTGCCAGCAGTTTAGGTTTGGGCACTCCCTATGGCTACACCTTC.

The chain carries TRBV27 and TRBJ2-7, with 8 bases identical to TRBD1. The germline V gene encodes CDR1 MNHEY and CDR2 SMNVEV (reference sequence). Trimming took 4 bases from V and 6 from J; bases not matched to a gene: 11. The CDR3 sequence is 15 residues long. CDR3 coding DNA: TGTGCCAGCAGTTCGCATGGACAGGGTAATGGCGAGCAGTACTTC. This sequence encodes CASSSHGQGNGEQYF.